The T cell receptor (beta chain) described here comes from a study of cytotoxic CD8 clonotypes in ibrutinib-treated CLL. Notes on the study in general: Whereas clonality rose at ibrutinib response, it declined toward baseline at progression.

CDR1 and CDR2 (germline): LNHDA, SQIVND (reference sequence). The CDR3 has 16 residues. V was clipped by 4 bases and J by 4 bases, with 16 bases between them. Worth noting for this clone: Its antigen is as yet unknown.

Method: immunoSEQ multiplex PCR; TCRdb's copy keeps in-frame clones and lacks some. The table has over 120,000 clones, over 60% seen once. Sample: PBMCs, taken after 12 months of ibrutinib treatment. V is TRBV19 and J is TRBJ2-2; tentatively, D is TRBD2 (6 bases). The TCR originated in a human donor with chronic lymphocytic leukemia. The CDR3 loop reads CASSRILGGSTGELFF. The CDR3 nucleotides read TGTGCCAGTAGTAGGATCTTGGGGGGAAGCACCGGGGAGCTGTTTTTT.